The 3 T cell receptor beta chains listed next were all sequenced from one sample in a study of T cells after yellow fever vaccination. TCRdb re-derived calls from the 5' RACE reads in MiXCR, one entry per CDR3 protein. Among hundreds of thousands of distinct CDR3 sequences listed, roughly 4% were seen once. Sequencing used PBMCs, obtained on the day of the yellow fever booster vaccination. The receptor source for this set is a man between 18 and 29 years old who received the YFV17D yellow fever vaccine.

This clonotype was counted only a few times. The V call is TRBV12-3 or TRBV12-4, the J call TRBJ1-1; TRBD1 agrees at 8 bases. V was clipped by 3 bases and J by 10 bases; unmatched bases: 10. The length of the CDR3 is 14 residues. The chain's CDR3 is CASSFPDRVLVAFF. The CDR3 DNA reads TGTGCCAGCAGTTTCCCGGACAGGGTACTTGTAGCTTTCTTT.

The chain couples TRBV2 to TRBJ2-1, with D possibly matching TRBD1 (5 bases). Trimming took off 9 bases at V and 4 bases at J, with 7 bases between the two ends. From germline, CDR1 is SNHLY and CDR2 FYNNEI. CDR3 length: 11 amino acids. The CDR3 DNA reads TGTGCCAGAAAGGGGTACAATGAGCAGTTCTTC. Protein sequence: CARKGYNEQFF.

This clonotype was observed at least ten times. V is TRBV4-1 and J is TRBJ2-2, with a possible D match to TRBD2 (7 bases). CDR1 is MGHRA, CDR2 YSYEKL, per germline. V was shortened by 0 bases and J by 3 bases, with 8 bases between the two germline ends. The CDR3 runs to 15 residues. CDR3: CASSQEGGHTGELFF. CDR3 nucleotides: TGCGCCAGCAGCCAAGAGGGGGGGCACACCGGGGAGCTGTTTTTT.